These 27 T cell receptor beta chains came from one sample sequenced in a study of T cells in Graves' hyperthyroidism and ophthalmopathy. TCR beta CDR3 regions were amplified from RNA transcripts. When the TCR CDR3 underwent first-round RT-PCR, the HTBI primer set was used. TCRdb fed the multiplex PCR reads into MiXCR, producing one record per CDR3 protein. The repertoire holds 450,000 to 650,000 distinct CDR3 sequences, with 14% as singletons. The sequenced sample was blood. All receptors come from a young woman with Graves' ophthalmopathy.

This clonotype was counted at least ten times. The chain joins TRBV12-3 or TRBV12-4 to TRBJ2-1, with a possible D match to TRBD2 (6 bases). The CDR3 runs 16 residues. The V end lost 6 bases, the J end lost 0 bases, and 15 bases lay between the germline ends. CDR3 DNA: TGTGCCAGCAGGGGCGGGATATTGAGCTCCTACAATGAGCAGTTCTTC. Translating it yields CASRGGILSSYNEQFF.

This clonotype has a count of ten or more. The genes are TRBV6-2 or TRBV6-3 and TRBJ2-3; 8 positions match TRBD2. Germline V gene sequence: CDR1 MNHEY, CDR2 SVGEGT. J lost 1 base, V lost 6 bases, and 12 bases had no gene match. This CDR3 is 17 amino acids long. The CDR3 loop is CASSGTKAGVGTDTQYF. For the CDR3, the DNA is TGTGCCAGCAGCGGGACCAAAGCGGGAGTAGGCACAGATACGCAGTATTTT.

This clonotype was counted many times. The chain combines TRBV4-1 with TRBJ2-3; the D is unclear. The CDR3 has 14 amino acids. Trimming took off 4 bases at V and 6 bases at J, with 14 bases between the two ends. Germline values: CDR1 MGHRA, CDR2 YSYEKL. CDR3 protein: CASSRAVVGDTQYF. The DNA for the CDR3 is TGCGCCAGCAGCCGGGCGGTGGTTGGGGATACGCAGTATTTT.

The chain employs TRBV12-3 or TRBV12-4 and TRBJ1-3; no reliable D call. Trimming shortened V by 4 bases and J by 4 bases, and 11 bases separated the two germline ends. The CDR3 has 14 residues. CDR3 nucleotides: TGTGCCAGCAGTTATATCTCCCGGGGAAACACCATATATTTT. This gives the protein CASSYISRGNTIYF.

The V call is TRBV12-3 or TRBV12-4, the J call TRBJ2-1; D gene uncertain. Between the trimmed V and J ends, which lost 2 bases and 7 bases, there was a span of 9 bases. This CDR3 is 13 amino acids long. The CDR3 sequence: CASSLLKSNEQFF. CDR3 DNA sequence: TGTGCCAGCAGTTTACTGAAGTCGAATGAGCAGTTCTTC.

This clonotype was detected a few times. The rearrangement links TRBV28 to TRBJ1-1; possible D gene TRBD1, 5 bases. Germline V gene lookup returns CDR1 MDHEN and CDR2 SYDVKM. The V and J ends lost 6 bases and 0 bases respectively, with 11 bases between them. This CDR3 region has 14 residues. CDR3 in DNA: TGTGCCAGCAGGCGCCCCAGGGTGAACACTGAAGCTTTCTTT. Translated, it gives CASRRPRVNTEAFF.

This clonotype was counted only a few times. The chain uses TRBV14 and TRBJ2-7; 7 bases are a match to TRBD2. V was clipped by 0 bases and J by 4 bases; unmatched bases: 15. The CDR3 runs to 18 residues. CDR1 and CDR2 (germline): SGHDN, FVKESK. The CDR3 loop reads CASSQEIILGDYNYEQYF. The CDR3, as DNA: TGTGCCAGCAGCCAAGAAATTATCTTAGGGGACTACAATTACGAGCAGTACTTC.

The chain uses TRBV27 and TRBJ2-5; TRBD2 is a possible D gene (5 bases). Germline CDR1 reads MNHEY; CDR2 reads SMNVEV (reference sequence). The CDR3 extends over 14 amino acids. V was trimmed by 8 bases and J by 5 bases, leaving 18 bases between them. In DNA, the CDR3 is TGTGCCAGCGCGGGCCGGGATCTTTCGGAGACCCAGTACTTC. Its translation: CASAGRDLSETQYF.

This clonotype turned up a few times. The chain uses TRBV5-1 and TRBJ2-1; perhaps TRBD1 as D (5 bases). Germline V gives CDR1 SGHRS, CDR2 YFSETQ. This CDR3 spans 14 amino acids. Trimming took 5 bases from V and 7 from J, leaving 16 bases between them. The CDR3 loop reads CASRPPGSQNEQFF. As DNA, the CDR3 is TGCGCCAGCAGGCCTCCAGGGTCCCAAAATGAGCAGTTCTTC.

The sample holds many counts of this clonotype. The chain recombines TRBV6-2 or TRBV6-3 with TRBJ2-1; D is unresolved. Per germline, CDR1 MNHEY and CDR2 SVGEGT. V lost 6 bases, J lost 9 bases, and 15 bases lay in between. This CDR3 comprises 13 residues. The CDR3 reads CASRISSVSEQFF. The CDR3 region has the DNA TGTGCCAGCAGAATTTCGAGTGTGAGTGAGCAGTTCTTC.

Ten or more counts support this clonotype. V is TRBV6-6 and J is TRBJ1-1; D remains ambiguous. The germline CDR1 and CDR2 sequences are MNHNY and SVGAGI (reference sequence). The V gene lost 0 bases and the J gene lost 5 bases, with 10 bases spanning the gap. The CDR3 sequence is 14 residues long. This CDR3 is CASSYSNGKTEAFF. CDR3 bases: TGTGCCAGCAGTTACTCGAACGGGAAGACTGAAGCTTTCTTT.

This clonotype was recorded a few times. The germline gene is not matched at one end of the junction; a read error may be the cause. This chain links TRBV7-2 with TRBJ2-3; TRBD2 might be the D (6 bases). Germline V gene data show CDR1 as SGHTA and CDR2 as FQGNSA. The CDR3 is 15 residues long. The CDR3 spells CVSSLGVGGTDTQYF. The CDR3 DNA follows: TGTGTCAGCAGCTTGGGGGTTGGGGGGACAGATACGCAGTATTTT.

This clonotype was counted at least ten times. This chain uses TRBV28 with TRBJ2-7; D may be TRBD2 (7 bases). Trimming removed 3 bases from V and 3 bases from J, with 18 bases in between. The CDR3 length is 16 residues. Per germline, CDR1 MDHEN and CDR2 SYDVKM. The CDR3 nucleotides read TGTGCCAGCAGTTTCCGGGGGGCAGGGGCTCGCTACGAGCAGTACTTC. It translates to CASSFRGAGARYEQYF.

This clonotype was detected ten times or more. CDR3 protein: CSARGLLGELFF. DNA of the CDR3: TGCAGTGCTAGAGGTCTACTCGGGGAGCTGTTTTTT. The rearrangement joins TRBV20-1 to TRBJ2-2; D is unresolved. The CDR3 loop spans 12 amino acids. Trimming cost V 1 base and J 7 bases, with 7 bases left between them. Germline V lookup: CDR1 DFQATT, CDR2 SNEGSKA (reference sequence).

This clonotype has ten or more counts. The rearrangement links TRBV7-8 to TRBJ2-3; D is possibly TRBD1 (6 bases). Germline assignment: CDR1 SGHVS and CDR2 FQNEAQ. There are 15 residues in the CDR3. V gave up 5 bases and J gave up 2 bases, with 14 bases separating them. The CDR3 coding sequence is TGTGCCAGCAGCAGGGAACAGGGCCACACAGATACGCAGTATTTT. This encodes CASSREQGHTDTQYF.

The chain recombines TRBV7-9 with TRBJ2-1, with 8 nucleotides matching TRBD1. Germline trimming cut 5 bases from V and 7 bases from J; bases unmatched to any gene: 4. This CDR3 contains 13 residues. Germline-derived CDR1 and CDR2 are SEHNR and FQNEAQ (reference sequence). The CDR3 spells CASSNDRGNEQFF. CDR3 DNA sequence: TGTGCCAGCAGCAACGACAGGGGAAATGAGCAGTTCTTC.

CDR3 bases: TGTGCCAGCAGCCCCGGAGGGGGGGGTGGCACTGAAGCTTTCTTT. Translation gives CASSPGGGGGTEAFF. This sequence joins TRBV5-4 and TRBJ1-1; a weak D match, TRBD1 (6 bases). Germline CDR1 SGHNT, CDR2 YYREEE (reference sequence). V was trimmed by 4 bases and J by 4 bases, leaving 17 bases between them. The CDR3 sequence is 15 residues long.

This chain links TRBV30 with TRBJ2-5, with 11 bases aligning to TRBD2. This CDR3 contains 14 residues. V lost 2 bases to trimming and J lost 5 bases; unmatched junction nucleotides: 4. Looked up from germline, CDR1 is GTSNPN and CDR2 is SVGIG (reference sequence). In DNA, the CDR3 is TGTGCCTGGAGTACTAGCGGGAGTTCCGAGACCCAGTACTTC. Its translation: CAWSTSGSSETQYF. Full variable domain (rest looked up from reference TRBV30 and TRBJ2-5): SQTIHQWPATLVQPVGSPLSLECTVEGTSNPNLYWYRQAAGRGLQLLFYSVGIGQISSEVPQNLSASRPQDRQFILSSKKLLLSDSGFYLCAWSTSGSSETQYFGPGTRLLVL.

This clonotype came up many times. The chain joins TRBV7-6 to TRBJ1-2; 8 bases agree with TRBD1. With 2 bases clipped from V and 0 bases from J, the junction kept 11 bases outside the gene matches. Germline CDR1 is SGHVS and CDR2 is FNYEAQ. The CDR3 is 18 residues long. Here the CDR3 reads CASSLFDRGFATNYGYTF. The CDR3 DNA reads as TGTGCCAGCAGCTTATTCGACAGGGGCTTTGCAACTAACTATGGCTACACCTTC.

The chain employs TRBV29-1 and TRBJ1-2; the D gene is possibly TRBD1 (6 bases). Deletions cut 6 bases from V and 2 bases from J, with 10 bases between. The CDR3 sequence is 12 residues long. Germline CDR1 reads SQVTM; CDR2 reads ANQGSEA. CDR3 coding DNA: TGCAGCGTCGCCGGACAGAACTATGGCTACACCTTC. Protein sequence: CSVAGQNYGYTF.

This clonotype appeared many times. V usage is TRBV2 and J usage is TRBJ2-3, with 7 bases matching TRBD2. The CDR3 totals 12 residues. The J segment lost 6 bases and the V segment lost 6 bases, leaving 3 bases of the junction unmatched. The germline V gene has CDR1 SNHLY and CDR2 FYNNEI. The CDR3 region has the DNA TGTGCCAGCAGGACCGGGGGGGATACGCAGTATTTT. This sequence encodes CASRTGGDTQYF.

The gene calls are TRBV11-3 and TRBJ1-2; 12 bases agree with TRBD1. The CDR3 contains 14 residues. Germline V gives CDR1 SGHNT, CDR2 YENEEA. Unmatched junction bases numbered 5, after V lost 5 bases and J lost 7 bases. CDR3 sequence (DNA): TGTGCCAGCAGCCCCCCGGGACAGGGGGCTGGCTACACCTTC. It is translated as CASSPPGQGAGYTF. The full variable domain, its missing parts supplied by reference TRBV11-3 and TRBJ1-2, is EAGVVQSPRYKIIEKKQPVAFWCNPISGHNTLYWYLQNLGQGPELLIRYENEEAVDDSQLPKDRFSAERLKGVDSTLKIQPAELGDSAVYLCASSPPGQGAGYTFGSGTRLTVV.

This clonotype was recorded at least ten times. This chain joins TRBV7-2 and TRBJ1-2; no definite D call. The CDR3 runs to 14 residues. Germline V CDR1 and CDR2: SGHTA, FQGNSA. Trimming cost V 5 bases and J 5 bases, with 15 bases left between them. The CDR3 bases are TGTGCCAGCAGCCCACGTTCCCTGCGGTATGGCTACACCTTC. It yields the protein CASSPRSLRYGYTF. Together with reference TRBV7-2 and TRBJ1-2, the CDR3 gives the full variable domain: GAGVSQSPSNKVTEKGKDVELRCDPISGHTALYWYRQSLGQGLEFLIYFQGNSAPDKSGLPSDRFSAERTGGSVSTLTIQRTQQEDSAVYLCASSPRSLRYGYTFGSGTRLTVV.

This clonotype was detected ten times or more. The rearrangement links TRBV7-8 to TRBJ2-2; 13 nucleotides agree with TRBD2. The germline gives CDR1 SGHVS, CDR2 FQNEAQ. Losses at the gene ends were 5 bases for V and 6 bases for J; bases not matched to a gene: 15. The CDR3 runs 19 residues. CDR3 loop: CASSDYQFSGTSGAGELFF. As DNA, the CDR3 is TGTGCCAGCAGCGATTACCAATTCTCCGGGACTAGCGGGGCCGGGGAGCTGTTTTTT.

This clonotype turned up a few times. The chain combines TRBV30 with TRBJ2-7, with D perhaps matching TRBD1 (5 bases). V lost 7 bases and J 0 bases, leaving 25 bases between the germline ends. CDR1 GTSNPN and CDR2 SVGIG come from the germline V gene (reference sequence). The CDR3 extends over 17 amino acids. DNA of the CDR3: TGTGCCTCTAGTGGGGCCGACCGGGTGCGAAGCTCCTACGAGCAGTACTTC. Translating gives CASSGADRVRSSYEQYF.

This clonotype was seen more than once but under ten times. The chain recombines TRBV6-2 or TRBV6-3 with TRBJ2-4, with D possibly being TRBD2 (6 bases). This CDR3 is 17 amino acids long. V lost 5 bases and J lost 0, with 17 bases in between. Germline loops: CDR1 MNHEY, CDR2 SVGEGT. The CDR3 sequence: CASSIRDGRLAKNIQYF. The CDR3 DNA follows: TGTGCCAGCAGTATTAGGGATGGGAGGCTAGCCAAAAACATTCAGTACTTC.

This chain connects TRBV12-3 or TRBV12-4 to TRBJ2-7, with TRBD1 matching 7 bases. The V gene end was trimmed by 2 bases and the J gene end by 2 bases; junction bases not matched to a gene: 6. The CDR3 consists of 15 residues. CDR3: CASSLSQGVTYEQYF. The CDR3 DNA follows: TGTGCCAGCAGTTTAAGCCAGGGGGTCACCTACGAGCAGTACTTC.